The sequence of this T cell receptor (beta chain) was determined in a study of CD8 T cells in ankylosing spondylitis. Overall study results and limits: Existing reports had already noted some motif variants in reactive arthritis synovial fluid and blood. Disease-associated clonotypes exhibited CD8+ identity and were relatively infrequent in peripheral blood. A TCR beta motif of 8 or 9 highly homologous variants appeared characteristic of ankylosing spondylitis blood.

The CDR3 extends over 13 amino acids. CDR1 is DFQATT and CDR2 is SNEGSKA in the germline V gene (reference sequence). V lost 5 bases, J lost 0 bases, and 7 bases lay in between. This clonotype appeared a few times. What it binds is not known. MiXCR, applied by TCRdb to the 5' RACE reads, yields one record per CDR3 protein. This table holds under 850,000 distinct CDR3 sequences, around 20% found once. This receptor was identified in a male donor with ankylosing spondylitis. Sample: blood, either unsorted or a sorted T cell fraction (not recorded which). This rearrangement joins TRBV20-1 to TRBJ1-4; D gene ambiguous. In DNA, the CDR3 is TGCAGTGCTTGGAACCCAACTAATGAAAAACTGTTTTTT. Translation: CSAWNPTNEKLFF.